This T cell receptor beta chain is drawn from a study of T-cell memory formation after mild COVID-19. TCRdb re-called the 5' RACE reads with MiXCR, one entry per CDR3 protein. Here the sample spans fewer than 300,000 distinct CDR3 sequences, 16% being singletons. In germline, CDR1 is DFQATT, CDR2 SNEGSKA (reference sequence). This CDR3 is built from 14 residues. Unmatched junction bases numbered 10, after V lost 6 bases and J lost 2 bases. Only a few counts were recorded for this clonotype. This TCR came from a man between 18 and 35 years old who had mild COVID-19 (a few samples of this study predate the infection). Cell type and time point are not known. V gene TRBV20-1 combines with J gene TRBJ2-7; TRBD1 aligns across 7 bases. The source material was PBMCs or a T cell subset sorted from them (not recorded which). The CDR3 loop reads CSATGTDRTYEQYF. The CDR3 DNA sequence: TGCAGTGCCACCGGGACAGACAGAACCTACGAGCAGTACTTC.